This record covers a single T cell receptor beta chain. Its antigen is unknown. These data come from a study of cytomegalovirus exposure and HLA in healthy donors. PCR employed 60 Vbeta and 13 Jbeta primers. TCRdb keeps only in-frame clones here, not all; method: immunoSEQ multiplex PCR. Found here are 150,000 to 200,000 clones, 75% of them singletons; the top ten hold roughly 5%. Findings and limits, study-wide: Whilst most TCR sequences proved rare, a subset of public TCRs occurred across many donors. Links to common viral pathogens appeared, in a later analysis, for several of the most significant clusters.

Germline assignment: CDR1 LNHDA and CDR2 SQIVND (reference sequence). The germline V and J ends were trimmed by 5 bases and 2 bases, with 11 bases remaining between them. This CDR3 comprises 14 residues. This receptor was obtained from a male donor in good health and CMV-seronegative. Input material: PBMCs. This chain uses TRBV19 with TRBJ2-3; a possible D gene is TRBD1 (5 bases). CDR3 sequence: CASSEAGYTDTQYF. CDR3 coding DNA: TGTGCCAGTAGTGAGGCAGGGTACACAGATACGCAGTATTTT.